The 31 T cell receptor beta chains below all came from one sample that was sequenced in a study of T cell repertoires in cytomegalovirus infection. TCRdb analysed the reads with MiXCR anew, one entry per CDR3 protein. The sample carries nearly 450,000 distinct CDR3 sequences, approximately 33% recorded once. Sequencing was carried out using PBMCs. All receptors derive from a human donor in good health (CMV status not recorded). Some clones in this sample may be carry-over from other donors' samples.

The chain is built from TRBV6-6 and TRBJ1-1, with 7 bases identical to TRBD1. Germline-derived CDR1 and CDR2 are MNHNY and SVGAGI (reference sequence). This CDR3 region has 14 residues. The V gene end was trimmed by 4 bases and the J gene end by 1 base; junction bases not matched to a gene: 3. CDR3 protein: CASSSTGPNTEAFF. In nucleotides, the CDR3 is TGTGCCAGCAGTTCGACAGGGCCGAACACTGAAGCTTTCTTT.

The chain employs TRBV6-6 and TRBJ2-7, with D perhaps TRBD1 (6 bases). The length of the CDR3 is 14 residues. Between the trimmed V and J ends, which lost 9 bases and 2 bases, there was a span of 17 bases. The germline V gene has CDR1 MNHNY and CDR2 SVGAGI (reference sequence). The CDR3 DNA is TGTGCCAGTATAGATACAGGGCCCACCTACGAGCAGTACTTC. It yields the protein CASIDTGPTYEQYF.

This chain links TRBV20-1 with TRBJ2-7, with TRBD1 as a possible D gene (5 bases). CDR3 length: 16 amino acids. Germline-derived CDR1 and CDR2 are DFQATT and SNEGSKA (reference sequence). The V and J ends lost 1 base and 0 bases respectively, with 16 bases between them. CDR3 in amino acids: CSARGVQQASSYEQYF. The DNA of the CDR3 is TGCAGTGCTAGAGGAGTGCAACAGGCCAGCTCCTACGAGCAGTACTTC.

The rearrangement joins TRBV28 to TRBJ2-5, with 9 nucleotides matching TRBD2. Germline values: CDR1 MDHEN, CDR2 SYDVKM. The CDR3 has 16 amino acids. CDR3 loop: CSTSLWAGGSGETQYF. Here the CDR3 DNA reads TGTTCCACCAGTTTATGGGCGGGGGGGTCGGGAGAGACCCAGTACTTC.

The chain carries TRBV27 and TRBJ2-1, with D possibly matching TRBD2 (6 bases). Trimming cost V 8 bases and J 4 bases, with 18 bases left between them. CDR3 size: 15 residues. Germline values: CDR1 MNHEY, CDR2 SMNVEV (reference sequence). The CDR3 DNA follows: TGTGCCAGCGGACGCGGGATTAATGTTTACAATGAGCAGTTCTTC. Amino acids: CASGRGINVYNEQFF.

This clonotype was counted ten times or more. The chain has TRBV12-3 or TRBV12-4 and TRBJ2-2, with 9 positions matching TRBD2. V lost 6 bases and J lost 4; bases outside the gene matches: 3. The CDR3 is 14 amino acids. The CDR3 region has the DNA TGTGCCAGCAGCCGTAGCGGGGGCACCGGGGAGCTGTTTTTT. Amino acids: CASSRSGGTGELFF.

In nucleotides, the CDR3 is TGTGCCAGCCGTTGGGGGACAGGGGGCTGGGAGCAGTTCTTC. It specifies CASRWGTGGWEQFF. This chain connects TRBV6-1 to TRBJ2-1; the match to TRBD1 covers 12 bases. Germline V gene lookup returns CDR1 MNHNS and CDR2 SASEGT. Trimming cost V 8 bases and J 10 bases; bases outside gene matches: 9. The CDR3 extends over 14 amino acids.

As DNA, the CDR3 is TGTGCCAGCAGTTTTAGCGGGACTAGCGCCCTCACAGATACGCAGTATTTT. It encodes CASSFSGTSALTDTQYF. The rearrangement uses TRBV27 and TRBJ2-3; TRBD2 matches 10 bases. CDR3 length: 17 amino acids. V lost 3 bases and J lost 2; bases outside the gene matches: 8. Germline values: CDR1 MNHEY, CDR2 SMNVEV (reference sequence).

The chain employs TRBV7-6 and TRBJ1-1; D remains unclear. The germline V gene encodes CDR1 SGHVS and CDR2 FNYEAQ. This CDR3 region has 15 residues. The V end was cut by 7 bases, the J end by 3 bases, with 18 bases between. The CDR3 is CASILSTPCDTEAFF. The CDR3 DNA sequence: TGTGCCAGCATCCTTTCAACCCCGTGTGACACTGAAGCTTTCTTT. Full variable domain (missing parts from reference TRBV7-6 and TRBJ1-1): GAGVSQSPRYKVTKRGQDVALRCDPISGHVSLYWYRQALGQGPEFLTYFNYEAQQDKSGLPNDRFSAERPEGSISTLTIQRTEQRDSAMYRCASILSTPCDTEAFFGQGTRLTVV.

This clonotype is a singleton in its sample. Sequence at one end of the junction differs from germline and may be a read error. V is TRBV7-6 and J is TRBJ1-5; TRBD1 might be the D (5 bases). There are 15 residues in the CDR3. CDR1 is SGHVS and CDR2 is FNYEAQ in the germline V gene. Here the CDR3 DNA reads TGTGCCAGCAGCCCGGACACGGGGGAATTGGAGCCCCTGCATTTT. Its translation: CASSPDTGELEPLHF.

The DNA for the CDR3 is TGCGCCAGCAGCTTAACTCCGACAGTGAACACTGAAGCTTTCTTT. Translating gives CASSLTPTVNTEAFF. V is TRBV5-1 and J is TRBJ1-1; perhaps TRBD1 as D (5 bases). Trimming shortened V by 2 bases and J by 0 bases, and 11 bases separated the two germline ends. Germline V gene sequence: CDR1 SGHRS, CDR2 YFSETQ. The CDR3 is 15 amino acids.

Only a few counts were recorded for this clonotype. V and J are TRBV7-4 and TRBJ2-5; D perhaps matches TRBD1 (5 bases). Germline V lookup: CDR1 SGHVT, CDR2 SQSDAQ. The CDR3 runs to 14 residues. V was pared by 2 bases and J by 2 bases, with 9 bases between. CDR3 region: CASSLLGLQETQYF. The CDR3 coding sequence is TGTGCCAGCAGCTTACTGGGGCTACAAGAGACCCAGTACTTC.

The V call is TRBV20-1, the J call TRBJ2-1; D unresolved. Trimming removed 2 bases from V and 6 bases from J, with 14 bases in between. This CDR3 spans 14 amino acids. Germline values: CDR1 DFQATT, CDR2 SNEGSKA (reference sequence). The CDR3 protein is CSARRWARANEQFF. The CDR3 nucleotides are TGCAGTGCTAGACGCTGGGCTAGGGCCAATGAGCAGTTCTTC.

The genes are TRBV20-1 and TRBJ2-7; 8 bases agree with TRBD2. V shed 1 base, J shed 3 bases, and the junction held 8 bases outside the gene matches. Per germline, CDR1 DFQATT and CDR2 SNEGSKA (reference sequence). The CDR3 spans 15 residues. The CDR3 DNA follows: TGCAGTGCTAGAGCCCGGGGGGGGGGCAACTACGAGCAGTACTTC. Amino acid sequence: CSARARGGGNYEQYF.

The chain is built from TRBV2 and TRBJ1-2; 7 bases agree with TRBD1. The V gene's germline CDR1 is SNHLY and CDR2 FYNNEI. The ends lost 8 bases at V and 4 bases at J; junction bases unmatched: 4. CDR3 length: 12 amino acids. CDR3 in DNA: TGTGCCAGCGGGGACAGCCCCTATGGCTACACCTTC. It codes for CASGDSPYGYTF.

The chain couples TRBV6-2 or TRBV6-3 to TRBJ2-3, with 11 bases identical to TRBD2. V shed 6 bases and J 0 bases; nucleotides not matched to a gene: 11. The CDR3 is 18 residues long. The V gene's germline CDR1 is MNHEY and CDR2 SVGEGT. In DNA, the CDR3 is TGTGCCAGCAGGAAACTAGCGGGGGCAGAATCTAGCACAGATACGCAGTATTTT. It codes for CASRKLAGAESSTDTQYF.

Note on this clonotype: A read error may produce the germline difference seen at one junction end. This chain links TRBV7-9 with TRBJ1-6; D uncertain. Germline V gene sequence: CDR1 SEHNR, CDR2 FQNEAQ (reference sequence). This CDR3 spans 12 amino acids. The chain's CDR3 is CASSSPIASLHF. The CDR3, as DNA: TGTGCAAGCAGCTCTCCGATAGCCTCCCTCCACTTT.

In the case of this clonotype: Relative to the germline gene, one junction end is altered; a read error may explain this. The genes are TRBV4-3 and TRBJ2-1; unclear D gene. CDR1 and CDR2 (germline): LGHNA, YSLEER. The CDR3 has 15 amino acids. Written as DNA, the CDR3 is TGCGCCAGCAGCCATGACCGTGCGCGGTCCAATGATCAGTTCTTC. Encoded protein: CASSHDRARSNDQFF.

The chain has TRBV2 and TRBJ1-1, with 10 bases that match TRBD1. With 4 bases clipped from V and 5 bases from J, the junction kept 7 bases outside the gene matches. The germline V gene has CDR1 SNHLY and CDR2 FYNNEI. The CDR3 has 15 residues. The CDR3 coding sequence is TGTGCCAGCAGTGGGGGGACAGGGGTAGGAACTGAAGCTTTCTTT. This sequence encodes CASSGGTGVGTEAFF.

This clonotype was counted only a few times. The rearrangement links TRBV5-4 to TRBJ2-3; 8 positions match TRBD2. The CDR3 runs 17 residues. Trimming at V came to 0 bases and at J to 5 bases, leaving 11 bases not matched to a gene. The germline gives CDR1 SGHNT, CDR2 YYREEE (reference sequence). In nucleotides, the CDR3 is TGTGCCAGCAGCTTGGTGGTAGCGGGGAAATTAAGAGATACGCAGTATTTT. The encoded protein is CASSLVVAGKLRDTQYF.

This clonotype has a count of ten or more. The CDR3 reads CASSLGGGTAYGYTF. For the CDR3, the DNA is TGTGCCAGCAGCTTAGGGGGTGGGACAGCTTATGGCTACACCTTC. The chain uses TRBV7-2 and TRBJ1-2; TRBD1 agrees at 7 bases. The V gene end was trimmed by 1 base and the J gene end by 5 bases; junction bases not matched to a gene: 7. The CDR3 runs 15 residues. Germline V lookup: CDR1 SGHTA, CDR2 FQGNSA.

This clonotype was seen once. The chain joins TRBV6-1 to TRBJ2-3; D not certain. The V end lost 2 bases, the J end lost 3 bases, and 3 bases lay between the germline ends. CDR1 and CDR2 from the germline V gene are MNHNS and SASEGT. The CDR3 sequence is 12 residues long. The CDR3, as DNA: TGTGCCAGCAGTGAACGGACAGATACGCAGTATTTT. Translated: CASSERTDTQYF.

This clonotype was seen a single time. This chain joins TRBV28 and TRBJ2-3; 8 bases agree with TRBD2. Germline V gene data show CDR1 as MDHEN and CDR2 as SYDVKM. The CDR3 spans 16 residues. J lost 9 bases, V lost 7 bases, and 18 bases had no gene match. The CDR3 DNA sequence: TGTGCCAGCATCCATCCCCGGGGGGGGCCCCCATCCACGCAGTATTTT. Residues: CASIHPRGGPPSTQYF.

Concerning this clonotype: Its ends do not fully match the called genes, so a read error is possible. The J gene is TRBJ2-2, the V gene TRBV4-3; maybe TRBD1 (6 bases). Germline assignment: CDR1 LGHNA and CDR2 YSLEER. CDR3 length equals 14 residues. CDR3 sequence reads: CASRQEPGAGELFF. CDR3 coding DNA: TGCGCCAGCAGACAAGAACCAGGGGCCGGGGAGCTGTTTTTT.

This clonotype was observed a few times. The V and J genes are TRBV4-3 and TRBJ1-1, with D perhaps TRBD1 (5 bases). V gave up 3 bases and J gave up 0 bases, with 11 bases separating them. Germline CDR1 and CDR2: LGHNA and YSLEER. CDR3 size: 15 residues. The CDR3 sequence is CASSHGAGMNTEAFF. The CDR3 region has the DNA TGCGCCAGCAGCCACGGGGCGGGAATGAACACTGAAGCTTTCTTT.

This clonotype has a handful of counts. Written as DNA, the CDR3 is TGTGCCAGCACGCCGCTGACAGGGGTGGATCAGCCCCAGCATTTT. Translation: CASTPLTGVDQPQHF. The chain combines TRBV19 with TRBJ1-5; TRBD1 aligns across 8 bases. With 9 bases clipped from V and 5 bases from J, the junction kept 12 bases outside the gene matches. There are 15 residues in the CDR3. The V gene's germline CDR1 is LNHDA and CDR2 SQIVND (reference sequence).

The V and J genes are TRBV27 and TRBJ2-7, with D perhaps TRBD2 (6 bases). V lost 6 bases to trimming and J lost 6 bases, with 12 bases between them. From germline, CDR1 is MNHEY and CDR2 SMNVEV (reference sequence). The CDR3 extends over 12 amino acids. CDR3 sequence (DNA): TGTGCCAGCAGATTGGAGGGAACCGAGCAGTACTTC. Its translation: CASRLEGTEQYF.

The count of this clonotype is one. The junction does not match germline at one end; this may be a read error. The rearrangement links TRBV6-1 to TRBJ1-6, with TRBD1 matching over 7 bases. The CDR3 consists of 17 residues. Per germline, CDR1 MNHNS and CDR2 SASEGT. CDR3 protein: CASSDRQGNPNNSPLNF. CDR3 bases: TGTGCCAGCAGTGACCGACAGGGAAATCCAAATAATTCACCCCTCAACTTT.

The chain combines TRBV19 with TRBJ1-4, with D maybe TRBD1 (5 bases). Germline assignment: CDR1 LNHDA and CDR2 SQIVND (reference sequence). V lost 7 bases, J lost 4 bases, and 16 bases lay in between. This CDR3 is built from 15 residues. The CDR3 spells CASTSPTAINEKLFF. CDR3 coding DNA: TGTGCCAGTACCTCACCGACAGCCATTAATGAAAAACTGTTTTTT.

This clonotype showed up just a few times. J is TRBJ2-7 and V is TRBV6-5, with D unresolved. The germline gives CDR1 MNHEY, CDR2 SVGAGI. V lost 6 bases and J 4 bases, leaving 7 bases between the germline ends. CDR3 length equals 11 residues. CDR3 sequence: CASSRAYEQYF. The CDR3 nucleotides are TGTGCCAGCAGCCGAGCTTACGAGCAGTACTTC.

In the case of this clonotype: Being one base from a much bigger clone, this may be a read error. V is TRBV7-2 and J is TRBJ2-1; D is perhaps TRBD1 or TRBD2 (6 bases each). The V gene lost 6 bases and the J gene lost 9 bases, with 12 bases spanning the gap. The CDR3 totals 12 residues. Germline V gene sequence: CDR1 SGHTA, CDR2 FQGNSA. CDR3 nucleotides: TGTACCAGCAGACTACAGGGAGGTGAGCAGTTCTTC. This gives the protein CTSRLQGGEQFF.